This T cell receptor beta chain originates from a study of T-cell reconstitution after alpha-beta-depleted transplantation in children. Germline V lookup: CDR1 SGHAT, CDR2 FQDESV (reference sequence). The ends lost 5 bases at V and 3 bases at J; junction bases unmatched: 16. This CDR3 contains 19 residues. TCRbeta library construction was performed incorporating unique molecular identifiers. From the PCR reads, TCRdb called clonotypes with MiXCR, one entry per CDR3 protein. The repertoire includes some 290,000 distinct CDR3 sequences, nearly 10% of them detected once, and around a tenth sits in the top ten.

The V call is TRBV11-1, the J call TRBJ2-2, with 9 bases lining up with TRBD2. The receptor was isolated from a human donor who donated a stem cell graft to a child with SCID. The source material was PBMCs from the stem cell graft donor, sampled from the stem cell graft. CDR3 in amino acids: CASSTNHPRGGQDTGELFF. The CDR3 DNA follows: TGTGCCAGCAGCACAAACCACCCGCGGGGGGGCCAGGACACCGGGGAGCTGTTTTTT. The entire variable domain, with the rest obtained from reference TRBV11-1 and TRBJ2-2, is as follows: EAEVAQSPRYKITEKSQAVAFWCDPISGHATLYWYRQILGQGPELLVQFQDESVVDDSQLPKDRFSAERLKGVDSTLKIQPAELGDSAMYLCASSTNHPRGGQDTGELFFGEGSRLTVL.